The sequence of this TCR beta chain was determined in a study of memory CD4+ T cells and cytomegalovirus serostatus. Study at large: Donors were healthy Belgian adults, fewer than ten CMV seropositive and approximately 25 seronegative.

The CDR3 totals 14 residues. Trimming at V came to 11 bases and at J to 3 bases, leaving 11 bases not matched to a gene. Germline V gives CDR1 SNHLY, CDR2 FYNNEI. Single viable CD3+CD4+CD8-CD45RO+ cells were sorted as the memory CD4+ T cells. Total CD4+ T cells were enriched by CD4 positive selection. Regarding this clone: Its antigen is undetermined.

Data came from immunoSEQ multiplex PCR; TCRdb stores just in-frame clones and leaves some out. The sample lists fewer than 50,000 clones, about 79% occurring once. Study findings and constraints: CD4+ memory repertoires contained about 40% of the roughly 150 reported CMV TCRbeta sequences.

V is TRBV2 and J is TRBJ2-7; TRBD1 agrees at 9 bases. Sequenced sample: memory CD4+ T cells from blood. The source is an adult in good health and CMV-seronegative. This chain's CDR3 is CASTPRDRVYEQYF. The CDR3 nucleotides read TGTGCCTCGACGCCTAGGGACAGGGTCTACGAGCAGTACTTC.